This T cell receptor beta chain was profiled in a study of T cells in Graves' hyperthyroidism and ophthalmopathy. Diagnoses rested on clinical symptoms, serum thyroxine and TRAb, thyroid ultrasound and orbital computed tomography. Fresh peripheral blood, around 9.3 ml, was the source of the PBMCs. V was trimmed by 6 bases and J by 2 bases, leaving 16 bases between them. CDR3 length: 15 residues. Germline CDR1 is MDHEN and CDR2 is SYDVKM. Regions amplified from RNA transcripts were the TCR beta CDR3 regions. A first-round RT-PCR of the TCR CDR3 used the HTBI primer set. TCRdb re-called the multiplex PCR reads with MiXCR, one entry per CDR3 protein. The table lists 300,000 to 400,000 distinct CDR3 sequences, around a sixth of them singletons.

The sequence was obtained from a man between 18 and 29 years old with Graves' ophthalmopathy. V usage is TRBV28 and J usage is TRBJ1-2; D possibly corresponds to TRBD1 (5 bases). The sequenced sample consisted of blood. The CDR3 region is CASSRTGTRNYGYTF. The DNA of the CDR3 is TGTGCCAGCAGCCGAACCGGGACGAGAAACTATGGCTACACCTTC.